This entry describes one T cell receptor beta chain. The source of the sample is a study of T cells in narcolepsy. Repertoires were generated with immunoSEQ multiplex PCR, while TCRdb's copy carries only in-frame clones and drops some. Of just over 20,000 clones in the sample, about 92% were seen once. The CDR3 has 15 residues. The V gene's germline CDR1 is MDHEN and CDR2 SYDVKM. The junction had 4 bases not matched to a gene; V was cut back by 1 base and J by 4 bases. The chain recombines TRBV28 with TRBJ2-1, with TRBD2 identical over 7 bases. The sample taken for sequencing was CD45RA- memory CD4+ T cells from PBMCs. This clonotype originated in a human donor with narcolepsy. The CDR3 loop is CASSLSLAAYNEQFF. CDR3 DNA: TGTGCCAGCAGTTTATCTCTAGCGGCGTACAATGAGCAGTTCTTC.